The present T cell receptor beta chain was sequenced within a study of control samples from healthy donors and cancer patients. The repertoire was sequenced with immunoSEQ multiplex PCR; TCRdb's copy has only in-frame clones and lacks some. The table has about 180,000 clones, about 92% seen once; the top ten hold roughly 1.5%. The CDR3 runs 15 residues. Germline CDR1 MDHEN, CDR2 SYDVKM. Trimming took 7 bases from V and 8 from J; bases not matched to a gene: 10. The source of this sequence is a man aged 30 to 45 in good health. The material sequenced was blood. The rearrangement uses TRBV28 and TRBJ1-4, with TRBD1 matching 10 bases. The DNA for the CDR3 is TGTGCCAGCAACGGACAGGGGGGAGAAGGCGAAAAACTGTTTTTT. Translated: CASNGQGGEGEKLFF.